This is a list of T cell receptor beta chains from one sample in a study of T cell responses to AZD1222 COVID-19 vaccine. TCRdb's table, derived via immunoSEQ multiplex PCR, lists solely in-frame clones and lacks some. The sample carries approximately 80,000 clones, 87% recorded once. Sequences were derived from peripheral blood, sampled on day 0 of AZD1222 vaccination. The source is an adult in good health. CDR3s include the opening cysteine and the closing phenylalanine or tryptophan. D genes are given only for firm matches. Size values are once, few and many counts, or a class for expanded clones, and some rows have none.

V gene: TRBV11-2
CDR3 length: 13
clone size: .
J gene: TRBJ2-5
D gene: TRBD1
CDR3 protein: CASSRDRQETQYF
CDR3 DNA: TGTGCCAGCAGCCGGGACAGGCAAGAGACCCAGTACTTC

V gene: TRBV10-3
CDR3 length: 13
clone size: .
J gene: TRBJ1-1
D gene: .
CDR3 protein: CAISETGLTEAFF
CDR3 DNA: TGTGCCATCAGTGAAACAGGGTTAACTGAAGCTTTCTTT

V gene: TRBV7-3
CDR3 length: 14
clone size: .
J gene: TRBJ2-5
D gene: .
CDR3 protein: CASSPLGALETQYF
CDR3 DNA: TGTGCCAGCAGCCCATTGGGAGCCCTTGAGACCCAGTACTTC

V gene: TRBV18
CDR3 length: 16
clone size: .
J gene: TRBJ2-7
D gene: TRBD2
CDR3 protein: CASSPELAGGLNEQYF
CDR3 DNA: TGTGCCAGCTCACCGGAACTAGCGGGAGGGCTTAACGAGCAGTACTTC

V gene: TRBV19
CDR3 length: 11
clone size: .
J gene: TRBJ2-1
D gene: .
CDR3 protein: CASREGSEQFF
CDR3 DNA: TGTGCCAGTAGAGAGGGAAGCGAGCAGTTCTTC

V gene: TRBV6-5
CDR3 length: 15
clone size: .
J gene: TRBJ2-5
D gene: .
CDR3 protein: CASSYSGVGQETQYF
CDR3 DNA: TGTGCCAGCAGTTACTCAGGGGTGGGCCAAGAGACCCAGTACTTC

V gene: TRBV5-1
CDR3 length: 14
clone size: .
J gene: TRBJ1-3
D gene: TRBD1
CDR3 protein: CASSATGGGNTIYF
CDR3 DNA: TGCGCCAGCAGCGCGACAGGGGGTGGAAACACCATATATTTT

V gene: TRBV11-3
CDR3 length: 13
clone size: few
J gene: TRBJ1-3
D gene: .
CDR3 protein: CASSPPGGNTIYF
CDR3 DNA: TGTGCCAGCAGCCCACCGGGCGGAAACACCATATATTTT

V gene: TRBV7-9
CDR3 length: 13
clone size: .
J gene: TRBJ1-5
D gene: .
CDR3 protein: CASSPGPWEPQHF
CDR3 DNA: TGTGCCAGCAGCCCGGGTCCTTGGGAGCCCCAGCATTTT

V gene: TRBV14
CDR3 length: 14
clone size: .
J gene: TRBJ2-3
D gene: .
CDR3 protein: CASSQDLPPDTQYF
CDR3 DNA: TGTGCCAGCAGCCAGGACCTTCCCCCTGATACGCAGTATTTT

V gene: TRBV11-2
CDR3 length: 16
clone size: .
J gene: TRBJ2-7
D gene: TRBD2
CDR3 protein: CASSRLAGGPFYEQYF
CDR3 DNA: TGTGCCAGCAGCCGACTAGCGGGAGGGCCTTTCTACGAGCAGTACTTC

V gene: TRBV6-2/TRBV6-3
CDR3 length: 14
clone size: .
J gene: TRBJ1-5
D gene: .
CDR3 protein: CASSYSGGNQPQHF
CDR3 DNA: TGTGCCAGCAGTTACTCGGGCGGCAATCAGCCCCAGCATTTT

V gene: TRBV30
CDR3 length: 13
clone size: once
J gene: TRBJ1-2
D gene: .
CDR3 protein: CAWDSGQPYGYTF
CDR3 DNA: TGTGCCTGGGACTCAGGACAGCCCTATGGCTACACCTTC

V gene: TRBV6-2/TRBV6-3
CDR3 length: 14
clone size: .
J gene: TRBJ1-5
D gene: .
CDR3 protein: CASSYMGRHQPQHF
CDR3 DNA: TGTGCCAGCAGTTACATGGGACGCCATCAGCCCCAGCATTTT

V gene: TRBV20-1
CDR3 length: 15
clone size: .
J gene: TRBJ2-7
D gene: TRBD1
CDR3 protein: CSASNPGTGAYEQYF
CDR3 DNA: TGCAGTGCTAGTAACCCCGGGACAGGGGCCTACGAGCAGTACTTC

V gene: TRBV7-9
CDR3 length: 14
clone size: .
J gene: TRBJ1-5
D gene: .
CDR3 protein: CASSLTDSNQPQHF
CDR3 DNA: TGTGCCAGCAGCTTAACGGATAGCAATCAGCCCCAGCATTTT

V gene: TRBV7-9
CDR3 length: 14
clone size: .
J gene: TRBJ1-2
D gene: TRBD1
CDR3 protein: CASSPGQGLYGYTF
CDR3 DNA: TGTGCCAGCAGCCCCGGACAGGGCCTATATGGCTACACCTTC

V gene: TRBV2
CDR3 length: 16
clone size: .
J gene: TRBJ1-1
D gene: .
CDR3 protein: CASSEASVGRGTEAFF
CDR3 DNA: TGTGCCAGCAGTGAAGCTTCGGTGGGGCGGGGAACTGAAGCTTTCTTT

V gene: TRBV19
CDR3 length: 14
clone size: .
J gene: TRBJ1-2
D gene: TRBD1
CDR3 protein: CASARDRENYGYTF
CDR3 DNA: TGTGCCAGTGCACGGGACAGGGAAAACTATGGCTACACCTTC

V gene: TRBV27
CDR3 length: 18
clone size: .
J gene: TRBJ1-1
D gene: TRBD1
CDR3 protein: CASSLTPDRGRPNTEAFF
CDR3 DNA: TGTGCCAGCAGTTTAACCCCCGACAGGGGGCGCCCGAACACTGAAGCTTTCTTT

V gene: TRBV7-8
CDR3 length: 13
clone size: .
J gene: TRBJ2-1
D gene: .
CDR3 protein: CASSFPEFQEQFF
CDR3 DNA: TGTGCCAGCAGCTTTCCGGAGTTCCAGGAGCAGTTCTTC

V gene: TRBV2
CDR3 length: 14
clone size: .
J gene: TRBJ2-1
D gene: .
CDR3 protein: CASSPQLGINEQFF
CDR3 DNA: TGTGCCAGCAGTCCCCAGTTGGGGATCAATGAGCAGTTCTTC

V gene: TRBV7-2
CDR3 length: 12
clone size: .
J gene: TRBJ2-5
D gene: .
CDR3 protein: CASSLVSETQYF
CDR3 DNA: TGTGCCAGCAGCTTGGTTTCGGAGACCCAGTACTTC

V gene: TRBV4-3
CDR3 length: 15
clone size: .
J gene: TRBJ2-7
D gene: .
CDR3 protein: CASSQETSRGYEQYF
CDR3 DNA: TGCGCCAGCAGCCAAGAGACTAGTAGGGGCTACGAGCAGTACTTC

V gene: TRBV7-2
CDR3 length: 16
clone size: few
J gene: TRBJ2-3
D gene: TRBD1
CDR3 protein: CASSLNGPAGGDTQYF
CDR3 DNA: TGTGCCAGCAGCTTAAACGGCCCCGCAGGGGGAGATACGCAGTATTTT

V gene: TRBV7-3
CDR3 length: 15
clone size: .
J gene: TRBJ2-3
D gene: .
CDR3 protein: CASSPRASGTDTQYF
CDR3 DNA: TGTGCCAGCAGCCCCCGGGCTAGCGGCACAGATACGCAGTATTTT

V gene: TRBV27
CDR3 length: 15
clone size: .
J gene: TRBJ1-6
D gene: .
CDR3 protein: CASSLSRQGYSPLHF
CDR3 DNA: TGTGCCAGCAGTTTATCGAGGCAGGGTTATTCACCCCTCCACTTT

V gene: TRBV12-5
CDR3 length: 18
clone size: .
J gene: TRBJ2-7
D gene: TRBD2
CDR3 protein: CASGLEGLAGMGNYEQYF
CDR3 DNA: TGTGCTAGTGGTTTGGAGGGACTAGCGGGGATGGGAAACTACGAGCAGTACTTC

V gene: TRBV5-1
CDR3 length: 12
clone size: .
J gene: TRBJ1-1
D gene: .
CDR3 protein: CASSLEGTEAFF
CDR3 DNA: TGCGCCAGCAGCTTGGAAGGGACTGAAGCTTTCTTT

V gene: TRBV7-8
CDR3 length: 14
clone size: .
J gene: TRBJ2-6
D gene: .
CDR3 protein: CASSQISGANVLTF
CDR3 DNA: TGTGCCAGCAGCCAGATTTCTGGGGCCAACGTCCTGACTTTC

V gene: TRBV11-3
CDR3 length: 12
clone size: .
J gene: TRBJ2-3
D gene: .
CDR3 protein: CASSPRGDTQYF
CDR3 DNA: TGTGCCAGCAGCCCACGAGGAGATACGCAGTATTTT

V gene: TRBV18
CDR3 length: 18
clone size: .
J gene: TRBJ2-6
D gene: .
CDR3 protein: CASSSSGTFTKSANVLTF
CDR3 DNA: TGTGCCAGCTCAAGTTCAGGGACATTTACAAAGTCGGCCAACGTCCTGACTTTC

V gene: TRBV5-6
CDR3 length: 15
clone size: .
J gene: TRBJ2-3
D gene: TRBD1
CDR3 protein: CASSLVGQGAQTQYF
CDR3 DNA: TGTGCCAGCAGCTTGGTGGGACAGGGGGCCCAGACGCAGTATTTT

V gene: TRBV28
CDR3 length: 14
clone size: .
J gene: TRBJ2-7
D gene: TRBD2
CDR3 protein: CASSLTPPREGLYF
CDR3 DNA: TGTGCCAGCAGTTTAACCCCACCGAGGGAGGGGTTGTACTTC

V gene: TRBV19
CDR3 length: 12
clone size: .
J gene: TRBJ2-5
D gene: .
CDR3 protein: CASSAGPETQYF
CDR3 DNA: TGTGCCAGTAGTGCGGGACCGGAGACCCAGTACTTC

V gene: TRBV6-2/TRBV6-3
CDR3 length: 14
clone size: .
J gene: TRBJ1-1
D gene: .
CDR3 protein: CASSYWEGSTEAFF
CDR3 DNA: TGTGCCAGCAGTTACTGGGAGGGGAGCACTGAAGCTTTCTTT

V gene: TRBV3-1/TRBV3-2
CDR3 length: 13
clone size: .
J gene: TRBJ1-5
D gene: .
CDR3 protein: CASSLGRPGPQHF
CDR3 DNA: TGTGCCAGCAGCCTAGGACGTCCGGGGCCCCAGCATTTT